This TCR beta chain was identified during a study of lymphopenia after photon versus proton radiotherapy. The CDR3 length is 16 residues. Germline V lookup: CDR1 SGHTA, CDR2 FQGNSA. Between the trimmed V and J ends, which lost 1 base and 2 bases, there was a span of 13 bases. TCRdb keeps only in-frame clones here, not all; method: immunoSEQ multiplex PCR. The sample has some 64,000 clones, approximately 90% seen once. The V call is TRBV7-2, the J call TRBJ2-3, with a weak D call TRBD1 (6 bases). Here the sequenced sample was peripheral blood, taken from a patient treated with proton-based radiotherapy. The TCR comes from a man at least 80 years old with esophageal cancer. The CDR3 reads CASSLEAGAFTDTQYF. DNA of the CDR3: TGTGCCAGCAGCTTAGAGGCAGGGGCGTTCACAGATACGCAGTATTTT.